These 19 T cell receptor beta chains share one sample of origin, sequenced in a study of cytomegalovirus exposure and HLA in healthy donors. The primer mix had 60 Vbeta and 13 Jbeta primers. Sequencing was performed with immunoSEQ multiplex PCR; in TCRdb, only in-frame clones are kept and a portion is missing. The table includes approximately 260,000 clones, 70% to 90% detected once. Sequencing used PBMCs. The receptor source for this set is a woman aged 40 to 50 in good health and CMV-seropositive.

The chain combines TRBV19 with TRBJ2-7; the match to TRBD2 covers 11 bases. V trimming: 4 bases; J trimming: 6 bases; junction bases outside the gene matches: 11. The germline V gene encodes CDR1 LNHDA and CDR2 SQIVND (reference sequence). This CDR3 is built from 16 residues. In DNA form, the CDR3 reads TGTGCCAGTAGTAACAAATTAGCGGGAGGGCCGGGCGAGCAGTACTTC. Translating gives CASSNKLAGGPGEQYF.

V and J are TRBV5-4 and TRBJ1-2; possibly TRBD1 for D (6 bases). The CDR3 length is 14 residues. Trimming pared 4 bases from V and 4 bases from J, leaving 14 bases between. Germline CDR1 SGHNT, CDR2 YYREEE (reference sequence). CDR3 coding DNA: TGTGCCAGCAGCACCTCCCGGACAGTCTATGGCTACACCTTC. This codes for CASSTSRTVYGYTF.

In DNA, the CDR3 is TGTGCCAGCTGCAGGGTGCCAGATACGCAGTATTTT. Translation: CASCRVPDTQYF. The rearrangement links TRBV28 to TRBJ2-3, with D maybe TRBD1 (5 bases). CDR1 and CDR2 from the germline V gene are MDHEN and SYDVKM. The CDR3 loop spans 12 amino acids. Between the trimmed V and J ends, which lost 8 bases and 4 bases, there was a span of 10 bases. The whole variable domain, remainder taken from reference TRBV28 and TRBJ2-3, is DVKVTQSSRYLVKRTGEKVFLECVQDMDHENMFWYRQDPGLGLRLIYFSYDVKMKEKGDIPEGYSVSREKKERFSLILESASTNQTSMYLCASCRVPDTQYFGPGTRLTVL.

The genes are TRBV5-1 and TRBJ2-7, with TRBD1 matching over 8 bases. CDR1 is SGHRS, CDR2 YFSETQ, per germline. The V segment lost 2 bases and the J segment 0 bases; nucleotides outside the gene matches: 1. This CDR3 is 14 amino acids long. CDR3 residues: CASSFTGGSYEQYF. The DNA for the CDR3 is TGCGCCAGCAGCTTTACAGGGGGCTCCTACGAGCAGTACTTC. The complete variable domain, with remaining parts taken from reference TRBV5-1 and TRBJ2-7, reads KAGVTQTPRYLIKTRGQQVTLSCSPISGHRSVSWYQQTPGQGLQFLFEYFSETQRNKGNFPGRFSGRQFSNSRSEMNVSTLELGDSALYLCASSFTGGSYEQYFGPGTRLTVT.

This chain connects TRBV6-1 to TRBJ1-2; weak D call: TRBD1 (6 bases). V was clipped by 1 base and J by 6 bases, with 18 bases between them. The CDR3 consists of 16 residues. Germline V gene lookup returns CDR1 MNHNS and CDR2 SASEGT. CDR3 in DNA: TGTGCCAGCAGTGAAGGTCACAGGGACCGAAGGGATGGCTACACCTTC. This encodes CASSEGHRDRRDGYTF.

This chain uses TRBV7-2 with TRBJ2-7; D is perhaps TRBD2 (5 bases). This CDR3 contains 15 residues. Between the trimmed V and J ends, which lost 1 base and 2 bases, there was a span of 12 bases. CDR1 is SGHTA, CDR2 FQGNSA, per germline. The CDR3 sequence is CASSLVRLAAYEQYF. CDR3 sequence (DNA): TGTGCCAGCAGCTTAGTTAGGCTAGCCGCCTACGAGCAGTACTTC.

This chain connects TRBV28 to TRBJ2-7; TRBD2 matches 8 bases. CDR1 MDHEN and CDR2 SYDVKM come from the germline V gene. The CDR3 spans 15 residues. V dropped 5 bases and J dropped 3; count of bases not matched to a gene: 9. The CDR3 loop reads CASSTKRERDYEQYF. The DNA for the CDR3 is TGTGCCAGCAGTACTAAGCGGGAGAGAGACTACGAGCAGTACTTC.

This rearrangement joins TRBV4-3 to TRBJ2-1; D might be TRBD1 (5 bases). Germline CDR1 and CDR2: LGHNA and YSLEER. There are 15 residues in the CDR3. Between the trimmed V and J ends, which lost 4 bases and 8 bases, there was a span of 18 bases. CDR3 bases: TGCGCCAGCAGCCCCTTGACAGAACTGTCCGATGAGCAGTTCTTC. Translated, it gives CASSPLTELSDEQFF.

V gene TRBV5-6 combines with J gene TRBJ2-2; D gene ambiguous. This CDR3 has 12 residues. The germline V gene encodes CDR1 SGHDT and CDR2 YYEEEE. V was clipped by 4 bases and J by 1 base, with 2 bases between them. CDR3 amino acids: CASSLNTGELFF. The CDR3 DNA follows: TGTGCCAGCAGCCTGAACACCGGGGAGCTGTTTTTT. Full variable domain (missing parts from reference TRBV5-6 and TRBJ2-2): DAGVTQSPTHLIKTRGQQVTLRCSPKSGHDTVSWYQQALGQGPQFIFQYYEEEERQRGNFPDRFSGHQFPNYSSELNVNALLLGDSALYLCASSLNTGELFFGEGSRLTVL.

This chain links TRBV28 with TRBJ1-2; TRBD1 might be the D (6 bases). The V gene's germline CDR1 is MDHEN and CDR2 SYDVKM. Trimming shortened V by 3 bases and J by 8 bases, and 22 bases separated the two germline ends. CDR3 length: 16 residues. The CDR3 DNA sequence: TGTGCCAGCAGTTTGGGCACCGGGGGGCTAAGTAGAGGCTACACCTTC. It codes for CASSLGTGGLSRGYTF.

The J gene is TRBJ1-2, the V gene TRBV4-1; D not resolved. Germline assignment: CDR1 MGHRA and CDR2 YSYEKL. The CDR3 consists of 16 residues. With 0 bases removed from V and 4 bases from J, the gap between germline ends came to 15 bases. The CDR3 nucleotides are TGCGCCAGCAGCCAAGAGGAGGTCAGCTCATTCTATGGCTACACCTTC. Translation: CASSQEEVSSFYGYTF.

The rearrangement uses TRBV28 and TRBJ1-1; no reliable D call. Germline assignment: CDR1 MDHEN and CDR2 SYDVKM. The length of the CDR3 is 15 residues. Trimming took off 5 bases at V and 0 bases at J, with 13 bases between the two ends. DNA of the CDR3: TGTGCCAGCAGTGCCACAGACAAAGTGAACACTGAAGCTTTCTTT. Translation gives CASSATDKVNTEAFF.

J is TRBJ2-5 and V is TRBV2, with D tentatively TRBD2 (6 bases). The CDR3 is made up of 14 amino acids. The germline V gene has CDR1 SNHLY and CDR2 FYNNEI. Trimming left V 8 bases short and J 4 bases short, with 17 bases between. The CDR3 protein is CASVGGGGLETQYF. CDR3 nucleotide sequence: TGTGCCAGCGTCGGGGGAGGCGGGTTAGAGACCCAGTACTTC.

The chain has TRBV30 and TRBJ2-3; 7 bases line up with TRBD1. CDR1 and CDR2 (germline): GTSNPN, SVGIG (reference sequence). The CDR3 extends over 13 amino acids. The ends lost 3 bases at V and 1 base at J; junction bases unmatched: 1. The CDR3 reads CAWRGTGTDTQYF. Written as DNA, the CDR3 is TGTGCCTGGAGAGGGACAGGCACAGATACGCAGTATTTT. Combining the CDR3 with reference TRBV30 and TRBJ2-3 gives the whole variable domain SQTIHQWPATLVQPVGSPLSLECTVEGTSNPNLYWYRQAAGRGLQLLFYSVGIGQISSEVPQNLSASRPQDRQFILSSKKLLLSDSGFYLCAWRGTGTDTQYFGPGTRLTVL.

The chain carries TRBV10-3 and TRBJ1-1; D ambiguous. The V and J ends lost 4 bases and 1 base respectively, with 10 bases between them. Germline-derived CDR1 and CDR2 are ENHRY and SYGVKD. The CDR3 covers 14 residues. The chain's CDR3 is CAISAVRQNTEAFF. Written as DNA, the CDR3 is TGTGCCATCAGTGCAGTGCGGCAGAACACTGAAGCTTTCTTT.

The chain combines TRBV5-1 with TRBJ2-7; the D is unclear. Germline CDR1 SGHRS, CDR2 YFSETQ. This CDR3 spans 15 amino acids. The V and J ends lost 2 bases and 2 bases respectively, with 14 bases between them. This chain's CDR3 is CASSLKPEQAYEQYF. CDR3 DNA sequence: TGCGCCAGCAGCTTAAAGCCGGAGCAAGCCTACGAGCAGTACTTC.

The J gene is TRBJ1-3, the V gene TRBV4-1; 8 nucleotides match TRBD1. The germline gives CDR1 MGHRA, CDR2 YSYEKL. V gave up 4 bases and J gave up 1 base; unmatched junction bases: 3. CDR3 length: 15 residues. CDR3 bases: TGCGCCAGCAGCCTTGGACAGGGTTCTGGAAACACCATATATTTT. Amino acids: CASSLGQGSGNTIYF.

The rearrangement uses TRBV11-1 and TRBJ2-5, with 11 bases lining up with TRBD1. Losses at the gene ends were 5 bases for V and 2 bases for J; bases not matched to a gene: 1. Germline V gene sequence: CDR1 SGHAT, CDR2 FQDESV (reference sequence). The CDR3 has 14 residues. As DNA, the CDR3 is TGTGCCAGCAGCCGGGACAGGGGGCAAGAGACCCAGTACTTC. Translated: CASSRDRGQETQYF.

This clone was seen a handful of times. The genes are TRBV7-8 and TRBJ2-1; 12 nucleotides match TRBD2. This CDR3 is 17 amino acids long. With 0 bases clipped from V and 6 bases from J, the junction kept 6 bases outside the gene matches. The V gene's germline CDR1 is SGHVS and CDR2 FQNEAQ. The chain's CDR3 is CASSLATSGSGVNEQFF. The CDR3 DNA reads TGTGCCAGCAGCTTAGCGACTAGCGGGAGTGGGGTCAATGAGCAGTTCTTC. The whole variable domain, remainder taken from reference TRBV7-8 and TRBJ2-1, is GAGVSQSPRYKVAKRGQDVALRCDPISGHVSLFWYQQALGQGPEFLTYFQNEAQLDKSGLPSDRFFAERPEGSVSTLKIQRTQQEDSAVYLCASSLATSGSGVNEQFFGPGTRLTVL.